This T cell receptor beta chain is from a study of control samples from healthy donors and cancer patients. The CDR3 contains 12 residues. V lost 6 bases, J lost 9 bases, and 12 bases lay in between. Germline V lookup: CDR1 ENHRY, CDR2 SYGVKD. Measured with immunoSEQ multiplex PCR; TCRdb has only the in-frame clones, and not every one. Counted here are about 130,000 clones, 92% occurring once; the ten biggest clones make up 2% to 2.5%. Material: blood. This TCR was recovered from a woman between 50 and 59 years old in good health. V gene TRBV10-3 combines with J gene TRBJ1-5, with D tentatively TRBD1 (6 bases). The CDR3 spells CAISDRRVPQHF. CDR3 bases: TGTGCCATCAGCGACAGGCGGGTGCCCCAGCATTTT.